This T cell receptor beta chain was found in a study of beta chain features in type 1 diabetes. General observations from the study: Highly expressing activated T cells could be over-counted with a cDNA template. The study found moderately but significantly shorter TCRB CDR3s in all four CD4+ subsets of Type 1 diabetes patients.

Central memory, naive, regulatory and stem cell-like memory CD4+ cells were sorted by CD45RO/CCR7/CD25/CD127/CD95/CD27. This clone was counted only a few times. The antigen is undetermined. Germline V lookup: CDR1 MGHRA, CDR2 YSYEKL. This CDR3 region has 14 residues. The ends were cut back, 1 base at V and 1 base at J, with 7 bases in the middle. The entirety of the isolated RNA underwent reverse transcription, so expressed TCRB transcripts were sequenced. Clones were read by immunoSEQ multiplex PCR, and TCRdb kept only the in-frame ones, dropping some. The table records roughly 300,000 clones, around 8.5% of them present only once.

This TCR derives from a man aged 25-45 years with type 1 diabetes. The chain joins TRBV4-1 to TRBJ2-5, with D perhaps matching TRBD2 (6 bases). Sequencing was carried out using central memory CD4+ T cells from blood. The CDR3 DNA sequence: TGCGCCAGCAGCCAAGCGGGAGTCCAAGAGACCCAGTACTTC. This codes for CASSQAGVQETQYF.